This record looks at one T cell receptor (beta chain) sequence and its context. The source of the sample is a study of blood T cell repertoires in COVID-19. Germline V lookup: CDR1 ENHRY, CDR2 SYGVKD. V was cut by 1 base and J by 3 bases, with 16 bases left in between. CDR3 length: 17 residues. Generated by immunoSEQ multiplex PCR, the TCRdb table keeps only in-frame clones and is missing some. The data hold approximately 150,000 clones, with roughly 84% observed a single time. The chain combines TRBV10-3 with TRBJ1-3; D unresolved. The sequenced sample consisted of peripheral blood. The origin of this receptor is a man aged 55 to 69 with acute or convalescent COVID-19. CDR3 nucleotide sequence: TGTGCCATCAGTGAGTACGCGGATCCCGACGGTGGAAACACCATATATTTT. Translated, it gives CAISEYADPDGGNTIYF.